Listed below are T cell receptor beta chains from one sample, sequenced in a study of shared clonotypes between healthy human individuals. TCRdb's copy holds only in-frame clones and misses some; the assay was immunoSEQ multiplex PCR. The data show around 1.9 million clones, roughly 91% seen once. The specimen sequenced was naive CD8+ T cells from PBMCs. The receptors stem from a young man in good health. Some clones in this sample may be carry-over from other donors' samples. Each CDR3 is given with its conserved first and last residue. D genes are given only for firm matches. Some rows have no size entry. The others give once, few or many, or a class for an expanded clone.

clone size	V gene	CDR3 length	D gene	J gene	CDR3 protein	CDR3 DNA
.	TRBV5-1	14	.	TRBJ2-5	CASSLGGYQETQYF	TGCGCCAGCAGCTTGGGGGGGTACCAAGAGACCCAGTACTTC
.	TRBV19	14	.	TRBJ2-1	CASSILVEGNEQFF	TGTGCCAGTAGTATCCTTGTAGAGGGCAATGAGCAGTTCTTC
.	TRBV6-5	14	.	TRBJ1-5	CASSYAGYNQPQHF	TGTGCCAGCAGTTATGCGGGGTACAATCAGCCCCAGCATTTT
.	TRBV27	15	.	TRBJ2-3	CASSPWAGVADTQYF	TGTGCCAGCAGTCCCTGGGCAGGGGTGGCAGATACGCAGTATTTT
.	TRBV7-9	14	.	TRBJ1-4	CASSLPGKNEKLFF	TGTGCCAGCAGCCTACCCGGGAAGAATGAAAAACTGTTTTTT
.	TRBV19	13	.	TRBJ2-7	CASSLGVSYEQYF	TGTGCCAGTAGCTTGGGGGTTTCCTACGAGCAGTACTTC
.	TRBV5-8	14	.	TRBJ2-7	CASSLTGGAYEQYF	TGTGCCAGCAGTTTGACAGGAGGGGCCTACGAGCAGTACTTC
.	TRBV19	13	.	TRBJ1-2	CASSMTGLGGYTF	TGTGCCAGTAGTATGACAGGACTGGGGGGCTACACCTTC
once	TRBV2	17	TRBD1	TRBJ1-4	CASSSSRTGGFNEKLFF	TGTGCCAGCAGTTCCAGCCGGACAGGGGGGTTTAATGAAAAACTGTTTTTT
.	TRBV18	15	.	TRBJ2-5	CASSPTRDPQETQYF	TGTGCCAGCTCACCAACGCGGGACCCCCAAGAGACCCAGTACTTC
.	TRBV7-8	12	.	TRBJ1-1	CASSFGTPEAFF	TGTGCCAGCAGCTTCGGGACACCTGAAGCTTTCTTT
.	TRBV9	15	TRBD2	TRBJ2-7	CASSERLAGVDEQYF	TGTGCCAGCAGCGAGAGACTAGCGGGAGTGGACGAGCAGTACTTC
.	TRBV28	14	.	TRBJ1-5	CASSFPGTNQPQHF	TGTGCCAGCAGTTTCCCCGGTACCAATCAGCCCCAGCATTTT
.	TRBV29-1	13	TRBD1	TRBJ1-1	CSVLDRVNTEAFF	TGCAGCGTCTTGGACAGGGTGAACACTGAAGCTTTCTTT
.	TRBV27	16	.	TRBJ1-1	CASSSITSTSSTEAFF	TGTGCCAGCAGCAGTATAACTTCCACATCGTCCACTGAAGCTTTCTTT
.	TRBV29-1	12	.	TRBJ1-1	CSALVYGTEAFF	TGCAGCGCCCTGGTATATGGGACTGAAGCTTTCTTT
.	TRBV9	15	.	TRBJ2-5	CASSVGGLLEETQYF	TGTGCCAGCAGCGTGGGGGGCCTACTCGAAGAGACCCAGTACTTC
.	TRBV19	14	TRBD1	TRBJ2-7	CASSPGTGGHEQYF	TGTGCCAGTAGTCCAGGGACAGGGGGCCACGAGCAGTACTTC
.	TRBV4-2	17	.	TRBJ1-4	CASSQETVRGGFEKLFF	TGTGCCAGCAGCCAAGAAACGGTGCGAGGGGGGTTTGAAAAACTGTTTTTT
.	TRBV7-2	12	.	TRBJ2-1	CASSPTRNEQFF	TGTGCCAGCAGCCCTACTCGGAATGAGCAGTTCTTC
.	TRBV15	15	.	TRBJ1-3	CATSRSRGAGNTIYF	TGTGCCACCAGCAGGTCCAGGGGAGCAGGAAACACCATATATTTT
.	TRBV2	13	TRBD1	TRBJ1-2	CASSLTGGYGYTF	TGTGCCAGCAGTTTGACAGGGGGCTATGGCTACACCTTC
.	TRBV27	15	TRBD1	TRBJ2-7	CASSIKWTGWYEQYF	TGTGCCAGCAGTATCAAATGGACAGGGTGGTACGAGCAGTACTTC
.	TRBV29-1	18	TRBD2	TRBJ2-3	CSVALIAGLYSLTDTQYF	TGCAGCGTCGCCCTCATAGCGGGACTCTACTCCCTCACAGATACGCAGTATTTT
.	TRBV11-2	15	.	TRBJ2-1	CASSLALSSYNEQFF	TGTGCCAGCAGCTTAGCCCTGAGCTCCTACAATGAGCAGTTCTTC
few	TRBV9	16	TRBD2	TRBJ2-2	CASSDHSGRRTGELFF	TGTGCCAGCAGTGACCATAGCGGGAGAAGAACCGGGGAGCTGTTTTTT
.	TRBV4-1	15	.	TRBJ2-3	CASSQIGLLTDTQYF	TGCGCCAGCAGCCAGATAGGACTTCTCACAGATACGCAGTATTTT
.	TRBV11-2	15	.	TRBJ1-1	CASSPGLYSNTEAFF	TGTGCCAGCAGCCCGGGCCTTTATTCGAACACTGAAGCTTTCTTT
.	TRBV29-1	13	TRBD1	TRBJ2-7	CSVEGTGYGEQYF	TGCAGCGTTGAAGGGACAGGCTACGGGGAGCAGTACTTC
.	TRBV7-9	15	.	TRBJ2-7	CASSLAGGGSAVQYF	TGTGCCAGCAGCTTAGCGGGGGGCGGGTCCGCGGTGCAGTACTTC
.	TRBV28	13	.	TRBJ1-2	CASSLGPNYGYTF	TGTGCCAGCAGTTTGGGCCCTAACTATGGCTACACCTTC
.	TRBV30	16	.	TRBJ1-3	CAWTLPGVNSGNTIYF	TGTGCCTGGACCTTGCCCGGCGTCAACTCTGGAAACACCATATATTTT
.	TRBV7-2	13	.	TRBJ2-1	CASTRDGYNEQFF	TGTGCCAGCACCCGGGACGGCTACAATGAGCAGTTCTTC
.	TRBV11-2	19	TRBD2	TRBJ2-2	CASSDRTSGSPLETGELFF	TGTGCCAGCAGCGACCGGACTAGCGGGAGCCCCCTGGAGACCGGGGAGCTGTTTTTT
.	TRBV5-6	14	.	TRBJ2-7	CASSLGASTYEQYF	TGTGCCAGCAGCTTGGGGGCTTCTACATACGAGCAGTACTTC
.	TRBV27	15	.	TRBJ2-4	CASSLNVPAKNIQYF	TGTGCCAGCAGTTTAAACGTTCCAGCCAAAAACATTCAGTACTTC
.	TRBV27	15	.	TRBJ2-1	CASSLGVREEDEQFF	TGTGCCAGCAGTTTGGGGGTCAGGGAGGAGGATGAGCAGTTCTTC
.	TRBV1	15	.	TRBJ2-3	CTSSQPGIVSDTQYF	TGCACCAGCAGCCAACCCGGGATTGTCTCAGATACGCAGTATTTT